This TCR beta chain is drawn from a study of graft-versus-host responses after intestinal transplantation. Study at large: Recipients got multivisceral, liver-intestinal, or isolated intestinal transplants. Every one of the recipients received anti-thymocyte globulin induction and afterwards took tacrolimus and steroids for roughly three years. Study-wide points: GvH clones were found in recipient marrow; some appeared first in ileum or blood. Association was observed between peak circulating GvH clone levels and early post-transplant HvG declines.

A word on this clone: Its antigen is as yet unknown.

The V gene's germline CDR1 is SGDLS and CDR2 YYNGEE. V gave up 3 bases and J gave up 4 bases, with 16 bases separating them. This CDR3 contains 15 residues. Only in-frame clones appear in the TCRdb table, and some are missing; sequencing was by immunoSEQ multiplex PCR. The sample contains fewer than 130,000 clones, just under 95% of which appear only once. Source: unstimulated CD8+ T cells sorted from spleen or lymph node cells, taken before intestinal transplant. The clonotype originates from a human donor who received an intestinal transplant. The V call is TRBV9, the J call TRBJ1-2; D uncertain. CDR3 amino acids: CASSGLLPGPYGYTF. CDR3 sequence (DNA): TGTGCCAGCAGCGGCCTACTCCCGGGTCCCTATGGCTACACCTTC. The entire variable domain, with the rest obtained from reference TRBV9 and TRBJ1-2, is as follows: DSGVTQTPKHLITATGQRVTLRCSPRSGDLSVYWYQQSLDQGLQFLIQYYNGEERAKGNILERFSAQQFPDLHSELNLSSLELGDSALYFCASSGLLPGPYGYTFGSGTRLTVV.